This T cell receptor (beta chain) was identified during a study of blood T cells in healthy people across ages. This CDR3 comprises 12 residues. CDR1 and CDR2 from the germline V gene are MNHNY and SVGAGI (reference sequence). V was clipped by 5 bases and J by 13 bases, with 15 bases between them. Sample-barcoded 5' priming and a J-beta primer mix drove a second PCR of about 6 to 12 cycles. All cDNA molecules were each tagged by a template-switch adaptor with 12 random nucleotides. TCRdb processed the 5' RACE reads anew with MiXCR; each CDR3 protein has one entry. The sample records 1,300,000 or so distinct CDR3 sequences, approximately 59% being singletons. Ranging in age from roughly 6 to 90, the donors were healthy Caucasian individuals from Russia. Every donor contributed about 10 milliliters of peripheral blood by blood draw.

The sample taken for sequencing was blood. The clonotype was recovered from a man aged 18 to 30 in good health. This chain links TRBV6-6 with TRBJ2-1, with a tentative D call TRBD2 (5 bases). The CDR3 nucleotides read TGTGCCAGCAGTCCTATCGGGGAGACCCAGTTCTTC. Amino acids: CASSPIGETQFF.